These 17 T cell receptor beta chains originate from one sample sequenced in a study of cytomegalovirus exposure and HLA in healthy donors. Here immunoSEQ multiplex PCR was the method, and the copy in TCRdb shows in-frame clones only, minus some. The sample comprises roughly 130,000 clones, over 80% of which are singletons, and roughly 6.5% rests with the top ten. Sequencing was carried out using PBMCs. Receptor source: a woman aged 30 to 39 in good health and CMV-seropositive.

This clone was found once. This chain joins TRBV14 and TRBJ2-1, with D unclear. Germline V lookup: CDR1 SGHDN, CDR2 FVKESK. The CDR3 is 16 amino acids. Trimming cost V 0 bases and J 3 bases, with 12 bases left between them. The CDR3 loop reads CASSQDWRGGYNEQFF. Here the CDR3 DNA reads TGTGCCAGCAGCCAAGACTGGCGAGGTGGCTACAATGAGCAGTTCTTC.

The rearrangement joins TRBV9 to TRBJ2-2; TRBD2 might be the D (6 bases). This CDR3 has 13 residues. V lost 4 bases and J 4 bases, leaving 8 bases between the germline ends. CDR1 and CDR2 (germline): SGDLS, YYNGEE. The CDR3 is CASSHGGTGELFF. CDR3 coding DNA: TGTGCCAGCAGCCACGGGGGCACCGGGGAGCTGTTTTTT.

V and J are TRBV28 and TRBJ2-7; no definite D call. V lost 6 bases and J 5 bases, leaving 23 bases between the germline ends. Germline assignment: CDR1 MDHEN and CDR2 SYDVKM. The CDR3 extends over 16 amino acids. CDR3 DNA sequence: TGTGCCAGCAGGACCAACCCGTCCAATCTCCGGGACGAGCAGTACTTC. Translated: CASRTNPSNLRDEQYF.

This chain connects TRBV5-4 to TRBJ2-3; 8 bases line up with TRBD2. The junction had 6 bases not matched to a gene; V was cut back by 1 base and J by 2 bases. Per germline, CDR1 SGHNT and CDR2 YYREEE (reference sequence). CDR3 size: 16 residues. The CDR3 reads CASSLLRGDNTDTQYF. The DNA of the CDR3 is TGTGCCAGCAGCTTGCTGCGGGGGGATAACACAGATACGCAGTATTTT.

The chain links TRBV28 to TRBJ1-5, with a tentative D call TRBD1 (5 bases). Germline V gives CDR1 MDHEN, CDR2 SYDVKM. Trimming left V 6 bases short and J 4 bases short, with 13 bases between. The CDR3 has 14 amino acids. The CDR3 sequence is CASSSRGGNQPQHF. The CDR3 nucleotides read TGTGCCAGCAGCTCCCGGGGGGGGAATCAGCCCCAGCATTTT.

V usage is TRBV13 and J usage is TRBJ2-2; TRBD2 matches 8 bases. V was clipped by 5 bases and J by 5 bases; unmatched bases: 13. The CDR3 length is 17 residues. Germline values: CDR1 PRHDT, CDR2 FYEKMQ (reference sequence). CDR3 sequence (DNA): TGTGCCAGCAGCCCTAATGGGGCGGGGGGCGTAACCGGGGAGCTGTTTTTT. It codes for CASSPNGAGGVTGELFF. The entire variable domain, with the rest obtained from reference TRBV13 and TRBJ2-2, is as follows: AAGVIQSPRHLIKEKRETATLKCYPIPRHDTVYWYQQGPGQDPQFLISFYEKMQSDKGSIPDRFSAQQFSDYHSELNMSSLELGDSALYFCASSPNGAGGVTGELFFGEGSRLTVL.

This chain uses TRBV6-1 with TRBJ2-2; no firm D call. CDR1 MNHNS and CDR2 SASEGT come from the germline V gene. With 8 bases removed from V and 6 bases from J, the gap between germline ends came to 19 bases. The CDR3 is 15 residues long. CDR3: CASGRGPEAAGELFF. The CDR3 DNA sequence: TGTGCCAGCGGAAGAGGCCCCGAGGCCGCCGGGGAGCTGTTTTTT.

The rearrangement links TRBV28 to TRBJ2-7, with D maybe TRBD1 (5 bases). V lost 5 bases and J lost 1, with 9 bases in between. The CDR3 length is 13 residues. CDR1 and CDR2 from the germline V gene are MDHEN and SYDVKM. The CDR3 spells CASSADRSYEQYF. The CDR3 coding sequence is TGTGCCAGCAGTGCCGACAGATCCTACGAGCAGTACTTC.

This chain links TRBV27 with TRBJ2-7; 8 bases are shared with TRBD1. Per the germline V gene, CDR1 is MNHEY and CDR2 is SMNVEV (reference sequence). The length of the CDR3 is 14 residues. J was trimmed by 2 bases and V by 3 bases; bases with no gene match: 3. CDR3 region: CASSFWDRTYEQYF. The DNA of the CDR3 is TGTGCCAGCAGTTTTTGGGACAGGACCTACGAGCAGTACTTC.

The chain employs TRBV4-1 and TRBJ1-1; D might be TRBD1 (6 bases). Germline V gene sequence: CDR1 MGHRA, CDR2 YSYEKL. Trimming took 1 base from V and 5 from J, leaving 14 bases between them. The CDR3 runs to 15 residues. The CDR3 sequence is CASSQVTQGGTEAFF. The CDR3 bases are TGCGCCAGCAGCCAAGTCACACAGGGCGGGACTGAAGCTTTCTTT.

This chain uses TRBV6-1 with TRBJ2-1; maybe TRBD1 (6 bases). The germline gives CDR1 MNHNS, CDR2 SASEGT. V lost 8 bases, J lost 4 bases, and 15 bases lay in between. The CDR3 runs to 14 residues. This CDR3 is CASRGQTQYNEQFF. The CDR3 coding sequence is TGTGCCAGCCGAGGACAGACCCAATACAATGAGCAGTTCTTC.

The chain links TRBV9 to TRBJ2-2, with a weak D call TRBD1 (6 bases). From germline, CDR1 is SGDLS and CDR2 YYNGEE. V was shortened by 0 bases and J by 1 base, with 7 bases between the two germline ends. This CDR3 spans 15 amino acids. The CDR3 reads CASSVATGNTGELFF. The CDR3 DNA reads as TGTGCCAGCAGCGTAGCGACAGGGAACACCGGGGAGCTGTTTTTT.

The rearrangement links TRBV6-5 to TRBJ2-3, with 8 bases that match TRBD2. This CDR3 has 13 residues. Germline loops: CDR1 MNHEY, CDR2 SVGAGI. With V trimmed by 4 bases and J by 14 bases, 11 bases remained unmatched. The DNA for the CDR3 is TGTGCCAGCAGTTCCCCGGGGGGGCGAGGGGTGTATTTT. This translates into CASSSPGGRGVYF.

The chain couples TRBV28 to TRBJ2-1; 8 bases fit TRBD1. The CDR3 runs 15 residues. V shed 3 bases and J 9 bases; nucleotides not matched to a gene: 10. The germline V gene encodes CDR1 MDHEN and CDR2 SYDVKM. Written as DNA, the CDR3 is TGTGCCAGCAGTTTGCCCGGACAGGGTGTGCGTGAGCAGTTCTTC. It translates to CASSLPGQGVREQFF.

This chain uses TRBV10-3 with TRBJ1-2; D might be TRBD1 (6 bases). V was cut by 0 bases and J by 4 bases, with 12 bases left in between. CDR3 length: 15 residues. Germline V lookup: CDR1 ENHRY, CDR2 SYGVKD. CDR3 sequence: CAISESNKDSYGYTF. In nucleotides, the CDR3 is TGTGCCATCAGTGAGTCGAATAAGGACAGCTATGGCTACACCTTC.

V and J are TRBV11-2 and TRBJ1-3; D unresolved. Trimming removed 5 bases at V and 2 bases at J, with 7 bases between. Germline assignment: CDR1 SGHAT and CDR2 FQNNGV. The CDR3 has 13 residues. CDR3 nucleotides: TGTGCCAGCAGCCCGGGAACTGGAAACACCATATATTTT. Amino acid sequence: CASSPGTGNTIYF. The full variable domain, its missing parts supplied by reference TRBV11-2 and TRBJ1-3, is EAGVAQSPRYKIIEKRQSVAFWCNPISGHATLYWYQQILGQGPKLLIQFQNNGVVDDSQLPKDRFSAERLKGVDSTLKIQPAKLEDSAVYLCASSPGTGNTIYFGEGSWLTVV.

This chain connects TRBV5-1 to TRBJ2-1; TRBD2 aligns across 13 bases. The CDR3 is 18 residues long. V lost 4 bases to trimming and J lost 4 bases; unmatched junction nucleotides: 11. Germline values: CDR1 SGHRS, CDR2 YFSETQ. The CDR3 DNA reads TGCGCCAGCAGCCCAAGGACTAGCGGGAGAGGGGCTTACAATGAGCAGTTCTTC. It encodes CASSPRTSGRGAYNEQFF.